A single T cell receptor (beta chain) is shown here with its context. In the study's own analysis: Amplification from reference gene primers served as the basis for estimated nucleated cell counts. Method: immunoSEQ multiplex PCR; TCRdb's copy keeps in-frame clones and lacks some. The V and J calls and clone size are taken from that table; D and trimming were inferred from the DNA. This table has roughly 200,000 clones, approximately 88% appearing once. This specimen comes from a study of blood T cell repertoires in COVID-19. About the study: The samples span acute and convalescent COVID-19 from the United States, Italy and Spain. T cells, B-cell-depleted T cells, or PBMCs supplied cDNA or gDNA.

This CDR3 contains 12 residues. With 1 base removed from V and 5 bases from J, the gap between germline ends came to 5 bases. The sequenced sample was peripheral blood. The source of this sequence is a woman in her twenties or thirties with acute or convalescent COVID-19. The chain employs TRBV12-3 or TRBV12-4 and TRBJ1-1; D remains ambiguous. The CDR3 spells CASSLVRTEAFF. The CDR3 DNA reads TGTGCCAGCAGTTTAGTGAGGACTGAAGCTTTCTTT.